The subject of this entry is one TCR beta chain. Germline V gives CDR1 LGHDT, CDR2 YNNKEL (reference sequence). The germline V and J ends were trimmed by 1 base and 1 base, with 7 bases remaining between them. This CDR3 region has 14 residues. TEMRA cells were FACS-enriched, while CD8+ and CD4+ T cells were negatively isolated. The sample originates from a study of CD8 T cells in Susac syndrome. Random-hexamer reverse transcription was applied to roughly 0.5 to 1 ug RNA. A multiplex approach, immunoSEQ multiplex PCR, amplified TCR beta CDR3 across 54 Vbeta and 13 Jbeta. Using its own MiXCR run on the immunoSEQ multiplex PCR reads, TCRdb lists one record per CDR3 protein. The sample has around 180,000 distinct CDR3 sequences, 90% to 97% seen once; the top ten hold around 0.093%.

Sequenced: CD4+ T cells from PBMCs. This TCR was recovered from a human donor with multiple sclerosis. The chain joins TRBV3-1 to TRBJ1-1; D not resolved. This chain's CDR3 is CASSQGVWNTEAFF. The CDR3 DNA reads TGTGCCAGCAGCCAAGGCGTTTGGAACACTGAAGCTTTCTTT.